Listed here are 5 T cell receptor beta chains from one sample, sequenced in a study of blood T cell repertoires in COVID-19 (TCRdb year 2020). Library preparation employed the immunoSEQ multiplex PCR assay. TCRdb mirrors the immuneACCESS table, restricted to in-frame sequences. Some clones are absent from its copies; in checked studies, under half trace to an unresolved V gene, and the reason for the others is unknown. Here the sample has under 95,000 clones; just over 85% occur a single time. The biggest ten clones account for around 40% of the sample. Sequenced: peripheral blood. The source is a human donor in a cohort sampled during active COVID-19.

The rearrangement links TRBV24-1 to TRBJ1-2; D gene unclear. Germline assignment: CDR1 KGHDR and CDR2 SFDVKD. The CDR3 has 15 amino acids. V was clipped by 5 bases and J by 6 bases, with 18 bases between them. This CDR3 is CATSGAGTAWDGYTF. CDR3 nucleotides: TGTGCCACCAGTGGGGCGGGCACTGCTTGGGATGGCTACACCTTC.

The V call is TRBV7-2, the J call TRBJ2-7; 9 positions agree with TRBD2. The CDR3 spans 15 residues. Germline CDR1 and CDR2: SGHTA and FQGNSA. The V gene end was trimmed by 1 base and the J gene end by 4 bases; junction bases not matched to a gene: 5. In nucleotides, the CDR3 is TGTGCCAGCAGCTTAGATCGGCGGGAGGGGTACGAGCAGTACTTC. Translated, it gives CASSLDRREGYEQYF.

This sequence joins TRBV7-3 and TRBJ2-1; perhaps TRBD2 as D (6 bases). V lost 0 bases and J 4 bases, leaving 16 bases between the germline ends. The germline V gene has CDR1 SGHTA and CDR2 FQGTGA. The length of the CDR3 is 17 residues. The chain's CDR3 is CASSLTRGSVPYNEQFF. The CDR3 DNA is TGTGCCAGCAGCTTAACGCGGGGATCAGTTCCTTACAATGAGCAGTTCTTC.

This clone was detected a few times. The chain joins TRBV19 to TRBJ2-7; TRBD2 aligns across 9 bases. This CDR3 is 15 amino acids long. CDR1 and CDR2 from the germline V gene are LNHDA and SQIVND (reference sequence). Trimming took 4 bases from V and 3 from J; bases not matched to a gene: 7. The CDR3, as DNA: TGTGCCAGTAGTAGTTTTAGCGGGAGAGGCTACGAGCAGTACTTC. Its translation: CASSSFSGRGYEQYF.

The chain combines TRBV24-1 with TRBJ2-7, with D perhaps matching TRBD2 (5 bases). The ends were cut back, 4 bases at V and 4 bases at J, with 16 bases in the middle. This CDR3 has 15 residues. The germline CDR1 and CDR2 sequences are KGHDR and SFDVKD. Written as DNA, the CDR3 is TGTGCCACCAGTGACCCCCCGGGAAGCCTATACGAGCAGTACTTC. Protein product: CATSDPPGSLYEQYF.